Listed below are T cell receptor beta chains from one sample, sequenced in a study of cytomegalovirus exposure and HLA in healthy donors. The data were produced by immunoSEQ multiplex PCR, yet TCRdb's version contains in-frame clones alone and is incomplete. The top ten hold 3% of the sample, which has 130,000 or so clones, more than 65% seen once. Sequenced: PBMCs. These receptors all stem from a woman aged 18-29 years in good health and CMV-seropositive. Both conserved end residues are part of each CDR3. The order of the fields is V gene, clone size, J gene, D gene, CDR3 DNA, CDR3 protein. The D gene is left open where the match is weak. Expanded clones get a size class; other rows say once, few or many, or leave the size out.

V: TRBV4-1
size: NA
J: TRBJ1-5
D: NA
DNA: TGCGCCAGCAGCCCTCGGACAGAGCCACACCCCCAGCATTTT
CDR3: CASSPRTEPHPQHF

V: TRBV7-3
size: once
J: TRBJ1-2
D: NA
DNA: TGTGCCAGCAGCTTATTCCCGGCGGACTATGGCTACACCTTC
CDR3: CASSLFPADYGYTF

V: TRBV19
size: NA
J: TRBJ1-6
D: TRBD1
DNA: TGTGCCAGGGACCCCGGGGCAGGGGGGAATTCACCCCTCCACTTT
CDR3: CARDPGAGGNSPLHF

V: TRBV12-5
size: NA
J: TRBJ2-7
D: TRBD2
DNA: TGTGCTAGTGGTTTGGTAGCGGGGGCCTACGAGCAGTACTTC
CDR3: CASGLVAGAYEQYF

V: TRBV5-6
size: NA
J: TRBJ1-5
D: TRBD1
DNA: TGTGCCAGCAGCAACTACAGGGGCCAGCCCCAGCATTTT
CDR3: CASSNYRGQPQHF

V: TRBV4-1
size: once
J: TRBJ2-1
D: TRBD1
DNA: TGCGCCAGCAGCCGGACAGGGGGAGGTGAGCAGTTCTTC
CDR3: CASSRTGGGEQFF

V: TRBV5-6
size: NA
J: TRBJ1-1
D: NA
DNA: TGTGCCAGCAGCTTGTGGCAGGGTAACATGAACACTGAAGCTTTCTTT
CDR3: CASSLWQGNMNTEAFF

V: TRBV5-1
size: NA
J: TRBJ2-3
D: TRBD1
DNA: TGCGCCAGCAGCTTGGGGGCGCTGACAGGGGGCGCAGATACGCAGTATTTT
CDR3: CASSLGALTGGADTQYF

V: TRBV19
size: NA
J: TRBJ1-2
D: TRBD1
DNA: TGTGCCAGTAGTTCAACGGGACAGCCCCGCGTTGGGGGCTACACCTTC
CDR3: CASSSTGQPRVGGYTF

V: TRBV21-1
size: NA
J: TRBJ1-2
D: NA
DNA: TGTGCCAGCAGAAGGACGGGGAACTATGGCTACACCTTC
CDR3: CASRRTGNYGYTF

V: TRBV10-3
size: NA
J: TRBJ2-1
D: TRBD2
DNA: TGTGCCCTCGGTAGGACTAGCGGGGGGGCCGGGTCCTACAATGAGCAGTTCTTC
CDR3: CALGRTSGGAGSYNEQFF

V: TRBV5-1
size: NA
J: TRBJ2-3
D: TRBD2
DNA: TGCGCCAGCAGCAACACTCGGACTAGCGGGGGAGATACGCAGTATTTT
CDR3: CASSNTRTSGGDTQYF

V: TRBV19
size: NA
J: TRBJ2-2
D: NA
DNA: TGTGCCAGTAGTATGGGGCAGGGGACCGGGGAGCTGTTTTTT
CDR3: CASSMGQGTGELFF

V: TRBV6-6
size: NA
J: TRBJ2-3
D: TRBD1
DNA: TGTGCCAGTGAGAGACAGGGGTACCCAGATACGCAGTATTTT
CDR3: CASERQGYPDTQYF

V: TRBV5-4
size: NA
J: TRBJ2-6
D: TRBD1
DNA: TGTGCCAGCAGCCGGCTAGGGACAGGCTCTGGGGCCAACGTCCTGACTTTC
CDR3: CASSRLGTGSGANVLTF

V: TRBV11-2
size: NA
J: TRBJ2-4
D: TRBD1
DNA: TGTGCCAGCAGCTTGCACAGGGGAATGACGGCCAAAAACATTCAGTACTTC
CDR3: CASSLHRGMTAKNIQYF

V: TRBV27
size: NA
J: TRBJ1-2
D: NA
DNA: TGTGCCAGCAGTTTATCTTTGGGGGGCTATGGCTACACCTTC
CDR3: CASSLSLGGYGYTF

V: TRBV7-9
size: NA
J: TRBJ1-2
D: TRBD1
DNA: TGTGCCAGCAGCTTAGCGGGACAGGGGCGTGGCTACACCTTC
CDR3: CASSLAGQGRGYTF

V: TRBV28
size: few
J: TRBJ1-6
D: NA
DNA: TGTGCCAGCAGTTTACAACAGGGTTATAATTCACCCCTCCACTTT
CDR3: CASSLQQGYNSPLHF

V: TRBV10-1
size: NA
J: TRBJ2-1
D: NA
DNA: TGCGCCAGCAGTGAGTCAGCCTCCGGTGTGCCCAACAATGAGCAGTTCTTC
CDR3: CASSESASGVPNNEQFF

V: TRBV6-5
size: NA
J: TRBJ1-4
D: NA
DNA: TGTGCCAGCAGTTACCAGGGATCGCGGGAAAAACTGTTTTTT
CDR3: CASSYQGSREKLFF

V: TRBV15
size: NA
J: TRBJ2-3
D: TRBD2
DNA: TGTGCCACCAGCAGACGCACTAGCGGAACTAGCACAGATACGCAGTATTTT
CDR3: CATSRRTSGTSTDTQYF

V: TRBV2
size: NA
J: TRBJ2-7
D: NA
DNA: TGTGCCAGCAGTCTTTCGGCCTACGAGCAGTACTTC
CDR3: CASSLSAYEQYF

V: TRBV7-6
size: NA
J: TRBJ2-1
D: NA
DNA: TGTGCCAGCAGCCCCCCGGGGGAAACTGAGCAGTTCTTC
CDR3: CASSPPGETEQFF

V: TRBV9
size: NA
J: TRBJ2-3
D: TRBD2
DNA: TGTGCCAGCAGCGCCACTAGCGGGATAGATACGCAGTATTTT
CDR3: CASSATSGIDTQYF

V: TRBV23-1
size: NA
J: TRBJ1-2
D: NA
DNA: TGCGCCAGCAGTCGAGGCGGCAGCTATGGCTACACCTTC
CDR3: CASSRGGSYGYTF

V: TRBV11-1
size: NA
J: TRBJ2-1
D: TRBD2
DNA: TGTGCCAGCAGCTTAGCTAGCGGGGGGGCCGGGGAGCAGTTCTTC
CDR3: CASSLASGGAGEQFF

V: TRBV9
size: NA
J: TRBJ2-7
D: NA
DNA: TGTGCCAGCTCTCAGGGTGACTCCTACGAGCAGTACTTC
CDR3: CASSQGDSYEQYF

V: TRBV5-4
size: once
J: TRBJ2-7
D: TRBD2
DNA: TGTGCCAGCAGCTTAGGACTAGCGGGGGGGAACGAGCAGTACTTC
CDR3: CASSLGLAGGNEQYF

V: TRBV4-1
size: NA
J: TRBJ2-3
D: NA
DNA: TGCGCCAGCAGCCAAGTTTCCCTTACAGATACGCAGTATTTT
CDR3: CASSQVSLTDTQYF

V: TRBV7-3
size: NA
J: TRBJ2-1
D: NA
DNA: TGTGCCAGCAGCTTAATCTCGCAGTCCAATGAGCAGTTCTTC
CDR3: CASSLISQSNEQFF

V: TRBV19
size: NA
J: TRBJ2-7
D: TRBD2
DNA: TGTGCCAGTAGTGCAACTAGCGGGGGAGTCTACGAGCAGTACTTC
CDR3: CASSATSGGVYEQYF

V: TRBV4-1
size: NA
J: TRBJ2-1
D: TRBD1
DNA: TGCGCCAGCAGCCTCTACACGAGGGGGGACAGGGGTTGGAATGAGCAGTTCTTC
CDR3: CASSLYTRGDRGWNEQFF

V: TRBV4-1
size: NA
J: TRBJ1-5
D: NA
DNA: TGCGCCAGCAGCCAAGAACCCAGAGCGGCCCAGCATTTT
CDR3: CASSQEPRAAQHF

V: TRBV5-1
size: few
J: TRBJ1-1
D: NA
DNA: TGCGCCAGCAGCTTGGCCTGGGACACCAAGAACACTGAAGCTTTCTTT
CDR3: CASSLAWDTKNTEAFF

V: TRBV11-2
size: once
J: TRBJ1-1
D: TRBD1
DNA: TGTGCCAGCAGCGGGACAGGTTCCAGGGGGACTGAAGCTTTCTTT
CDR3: CASSGTGSRGTEAFF

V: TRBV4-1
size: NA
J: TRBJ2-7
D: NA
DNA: TGCGCCAGCAGCCAAGTCACAGACGAGCAGTACTTC
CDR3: CASSQVTDEQYF

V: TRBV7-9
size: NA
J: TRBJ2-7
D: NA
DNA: TGTTCCAGCAGCGAGGAACCCTACGAGCAGTACTTC
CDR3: CSSSEEPYEQYF

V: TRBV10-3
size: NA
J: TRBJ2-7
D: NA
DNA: TGTGCCATCTCTGGAGCACAATACGAGCAGTACTTC
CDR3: CAISGAQYEQYF

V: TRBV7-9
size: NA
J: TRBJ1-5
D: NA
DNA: TGTGCCAGCAGCCCTTCAGGGGCGGAACAGCCCCAGCATTTT
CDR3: CASSPSGAEQPQHF

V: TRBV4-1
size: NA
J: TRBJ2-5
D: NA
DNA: TGCGCCAGCAGCCAAATGGGGGGAGAGACCCAGTACTTC
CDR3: CASSQMGGETQYF

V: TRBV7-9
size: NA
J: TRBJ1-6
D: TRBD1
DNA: TGTGCCAGCCACCAGACAGGGAATTCACCCCTCCACTTT
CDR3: CASHQTGNSPLHF